The next 8 T cell receptor beta chains were all read from a single sample in a study of radiation and T cells in renal cell carcinoma. Clones were sequenced by immunoSEQ multiplex PCR, and TCRdb holds only the in-frame ones, with some missing. This sample has about 47,000 clones; 75% to 90% occur once, and the top ten carry 25% to 30%. Regarding time point: blood 2 weeks post-SBRT. Treatment described: 15 Gy SBRT to primary tumor, nephrectomy 4 weeks later. The material was blood, obtained from a patient whose treatment included radiotherapy and nephrectomy. These receptors all stem from a woman in her 70s with renal cell carcinoma.

This chain connects TRBV12-5 to TRBJ2-3; the match to TRBD2 covers 7 bases. This CDR3 has 16 amino acids. V trimming: 2 bases; J trimming: 3 bases; junction bases outside the gene matches: 8. CDR1 is LGHNT and CDR2 is FRNRAP in the germline V gene. The CDR3 here is CASGLREDGITDTQYF. The CDR3 coding sequence is TGTGCTAGTGGTTTGCGGGAGGACGGGATAACAGATACGCAGTATTTT.

This clone was observed once. V and J are TRBV19 and TRBJ1-1; 8 bases are a match to TRBD1. The CDR3 spans 13 residues. The V gene end was trimmed by 4 bases and the J gene end by 7 bases; junction bases not matched to a gene: 5. Germline V gene lookup returns CDR1 LNHDA and CDR2 SQIVND (reference sequence). CDR3 sequence reads: CASSTDRGYEAFF. Here the CDR3 DNA reads TGTGCCAGTAGTACCGACAGGGGTTATGAAGCTTTCTTT.

To note about this clone: This CDR3 is also generated by other DNA sequences in the sample. The chain couples TRBV11-3 to TRBJ2-7; unclear D gene. Deletions cut 1 base from V and 1 base from J, with 5 bases between. The germline V gene encodes CDR1 SGHNT and CDR2 YENEEA. This CDR3 contains 13 residues. DNA of the CDR3: TGTGCCAGCAGCTTAGGAGGTTCCTACGAGCAGTACTTC. It yields the protein CASSLGGSYEQYF.

The rearrangement joins TRBV6-4 to TRBJ2-1, with 10 bases aligning to TRBD2. Trimming removed 4 bases from V and 4 bases from J; junction bases left unmatched: 4. The CDR3 contains 15 residues. Germline V gives CDR1 MRHNA, CDR2 SNTAGT. The CDR3 DNA reads TGTGCCAGCAGTGCTAGCGGGGGCTCATACAATGAGCAGTTCTTC. It codes for CASSASGGSYNEQFF.

The chain couples TRBV6-5 to TRBJ2-1; tentative D call: TRBD1 (5 bases). V lost 6 bases and J lost 0, with 12 bases in between. Germline V lookup: CDR1 MNHEY, CDR2 SVGAGI. This CDR3 contains 15 residues. The CDR3 region is CASRDIYSSYNEQFF. As DNA, the CDR3 is TGTGCCAGCAGGGACATATATAGCTCCTACAATGAGCAGTTCTTC.

The chain joins TRBV18 to TRBJ1-1; the D is unclear. Trimming pared 0 bases from V and 0 bases from J, leaving 11 bases between. CDR1 and CDR2 from the germline V gene are KGHSH and LQKENI. CDR3 length equals 16 residues. DNA of the CDR3: TGTGCCAGCTCACCACCGTCACAGCTGATGAACACTGAAGCTTTCTTT. Translation gives CASSPPSQLMNTEAFF.

V is TRBV27 and J is TRBJ1-3; D unresolved. Germline CDR1 MNHEY, CDR2 SMNVEV (reference sequence). The CDR3 is 13 residues long. With 0 bases removed from V and 3 bases from J, the gap between germline ends came to 3 bases. CDR3 DNA: TGTGCCAGCAGTTTATCGGTTGGAAACACCATATATTTT. Translating gives CASSLSVGNTIYF.

This clone was recorded once. This chain links TRBV2 with TRBJ2-7, with D perhaps TRBD1 (6 bases). V was shortened by 11 bases and J by 5 bases, with 22 bases between the two germline ends. Germline V lookup: CDR1 SNHLY, CDR2 FYNNEI. This CDR3 contains 14 residues. CDR3 nucleotide sequence: TGTGCCTCCCGAGGTGTGGGGGCGCATAACGAGCAGTACTTC. Amino acids: CASRGVGAHNEQYF.